The clone carrying this T cell receptor (beta chain) was counted a single time. The antigen is unknown. Brentuximab vedotin exposure varied, and every patient relapsed after autologous stem cell transplantation. The sample is drawn from a study of PD-1 blockade in classical Hodgkin lymphoma. Germline V gene data show CDR1 as SNHLY and CDR2 as FYNNEI. This CDR3 contains 19 residues. J was trimmed by 0 bases and V by 6 bases; bases with no gene match: 12. TCRdb's table, derived via immunoSEQ multiplex PCR, lists solely in-frame clones and lacks some. Counted here are around 58,000 clones, under 95% occurring once; the ten biggest clones make up about 9.6%. Study-level findings and limits: Patients newly diagnosed and complete responders had comparable baseline diversity.

The specimen was peripheral blood mononuclear cells (PBMCs), collected at baseline. The chain carries TRBV2 and TRBJ2-1, with 12 bases fitting TRBD2. The clonotype comes from a human donor with classical Hodgkin lymphoma. In nucleotides, the CDR3 is TGTGCCAGCAGCGATTGGGGCCTAGCGGGGGGGAGCTCCTACAATGAGCAGTTCTTC. This gives the protein CASSDWGLAGGSSYNEQFF.